The sequence of this T cell receptor (beta chain) was determined in a study of response to subunit inactivated influenza vaccine. Using its own MiXCR run on the RT-PCR reads, TCRdb lists one record per CDR3 protein. The sample includes about 520,000 distinct CDR3 sequences, 9.5% to 13% seen only once; the top ten take 10% to 15%. Germline-derived CDR1 and CDR2 are DFQATT and SNEGSKA (reference sequence). The CDR3 length is 17 residues. The material was PBMCs from blood, obtained roughly 45 days after vaccination. The rearrangement links TRBV20-1 to TRBJ2-1; D perhaps matches TRBD2 (7 bases). The clonotype originates from a man in his forties or fifties who received an inactivated influenza vaccine. CDR3 in DNA: TGCTGCGCTAGAGATTGGGGGCTGGGGGGAGGGCCTCATGAGCAGTTCTTC. Amino acids: CCARDWGLGGGPHEQFF.